This T cell receptor (beta chain) stems from a study of T-cell memory formation after mild COVID-19. This clonotype has a handful of counts. Germline lookup yields CDR1 DFQATT and CDR2 SNEGSKA (reference sequence). This CDR3 region has 14 residues. V was cut by 0 bases and J by 2 bases, with 9 bases left in between. One entry per CDR3 protein, called by TCRdb with MiXCR from the 5' RACE reads. The sample has 450,000 or so distinct CDR3 sequences, 25% seen once. Sequences were obtained from PBMCs or a T cell subset sorted from them (not recorded which). The V call is TRBV20-1, the J call TRBJ2-3; D remains ambiguous. The receptor was derived from an adult woman who had mild COVID-19 (a few samples of this study predate the infection). Cell type and time point are not known. As DNA, the CDR3 is TGCAGTGCTAGAGATCTGATACTCACAGATACGCAGTATTTT. Translating it yields CSARDLILTDTQYF.